Listed below are T cell receptor beta chains from one sample, sequenced in a study of PD-L1 blockade in urothelial cancer. Libraries were prepared by immunoSEQ multiplex PCR; TCRdb keeps only in-frame clonotypes and omits some of them. The repertoire holds roughly 120,000 clones, approximately 84% seen once, with roughly 2.9% in the top ten. The source material was PBMCs, sampled around atezolizumab (anti-PD-L1) treatment. The receptors shown here come from a man between 50 and 59 years old with urothelial cancer. The CDR3 runs from the conserved cysteine through the conserved F or W. A D gene is named only where the DNA matches it firmly. A row's size may be missing; if present it is once, few, many or a size class.

j_call d_call clone_size v_call cdr3_nt cdr3_aa
TRBJ2-7 TRBD1 NA TRBV2 TGTGCCAGCAGTAAGGACAGGGGAAATTACGAGCAGTACTTC CASSKDRGNYEQYF
TRBJ1-2 NA NA TRBV6-5 TGTGCCAGCAGTGGCACTAGAGGCTACACCTTC CASSGTRGYTF
TRBJ1-5 TRBD1 NA TRBV28 TGTGCCACCCAGGGGGGACAGCCCCAGCATTTT CATQGGQPQHF
TRBJ2-1 NA once TRBV28 TGTGCCAGCAAAGCCGGGACTGGATACAATGAGCAGTTCTTC CASKAGTGYNEQFF
TRBJ1-5 TRBD1 NA TRBV6-5 TGTGCCAGCAGAAAGGGACAGGGCAATCAGCCCCAGCATTTT CASRKGQGNQPQHF
TRBJ2-7 TRBD1 NA TRBV6-6 TGTGCCACCCGGGACAGCCGGTACGAGCAGTACTTC CATRDSRYEQYF
TRBJ2-7 NA NA TRBV28 TGTGCCAGCAGTTTTACGGGCGGACAGTTGATTTCCTACGAGCAGTACTTC CASSFTGGQLISYEQYF
TRBJ1-1 TRBD1 NA TRBV6-6 TGTGCCAGCAGCCCCGGGACAGGGGGTCTGAACACTGAAGCTTTCTTT CASSPGTGGLNTEAFF
TRBJ1-1 TRBD1 NA TRBV15 TGTGCCACCAGCAGGGGACAGGCCACGAACACTGAAGCTTTCTTT CATSRGQATNTEAFF
TRBJ1-2 TRBD1 NA TRBV2 TGTGCCACTTTGGACAGGGCGGGAGGCTACACCTTC CATLDRAGGYTF
TRBJ2-1 NA NA TRBV7-2 TGTGCCAGCAGCCGGCGACGGGATGGTGAGCAGTTCTTC CASSRRRDGEQFF
TRBJ1-2 TRBD1 once TRBV28 TGTGCCAGCAGCATTACCGGGACAGGGCCCTATGGCTACACCTTC CASSITGTGPYGYTF
TRBJ2-7 TRBD2 NA TRBV5-1 TGCGCCAGCAGCTCCGCGGGAGGGGGCTACGAGCAGTACTTC CASSSAGGGYEQYF
TRBJ2-7 TRBD2 NA TRBV6-1 TGTGCCAGCAGTGGACTAGCGGCCTTTAGCTCCTACGAGCAGTACTTC CASSGLAAFSSYEQYF
TRBJ2-5 NA few TRBV4-1 TGCGCCAGCAGCCAAGTGAGACAGTCATTCGGAGAGACCCAGTACTTC CASSQVRQSFGETQYF
TRBJ2-2 TRBD2 NA TRBV7-2 TGTGCCAGCAGCTCCGGGGTAGCGGGGCCGACCGGGGAGCTGTTTTTT CASSSGVAGPTGELFF
TRBJ1-5 NA NA TRBV19 TGTGCCAGTAGTATGATAGAGAATCAGCCCCAGCATTTT CASSMIENQPQHF
TRBJ2-7 NA NA TRBV19 TGTGCCAGTAGTATTCGGACAGACTCCTACGAGCAGTACTTC CASSIRTDSYEQYF
TRBJ2-3 TRBD2 NA TRBV15 TGTGCCACCAGCAGGGGGGCTAGCGGGAGAGCAGATACGCAGTATTTT CATSRGASGRADTQYF
TRBJ2-7 NA few TRBV10-3 TGTGCCATCAGTAAGGAGGATTGGGGCTACGAGCAGTACTTC CAISKEDWGYEQYF
TRBJ1-4 NA NA TRBV5-8 TGTGCCAGCAGCTTAGTCCCCCGGGGGAGTGAAAAACTGTTTTTT CASSLVPRGSEKLFF
TRBJ1-6 TRBD1 NA TRBV6-6 TGTGCCAGCATTTTCGGGACAGGGGCTCGAAACTCACCCCTCCACTTT CASIFGTGARNSPLHF